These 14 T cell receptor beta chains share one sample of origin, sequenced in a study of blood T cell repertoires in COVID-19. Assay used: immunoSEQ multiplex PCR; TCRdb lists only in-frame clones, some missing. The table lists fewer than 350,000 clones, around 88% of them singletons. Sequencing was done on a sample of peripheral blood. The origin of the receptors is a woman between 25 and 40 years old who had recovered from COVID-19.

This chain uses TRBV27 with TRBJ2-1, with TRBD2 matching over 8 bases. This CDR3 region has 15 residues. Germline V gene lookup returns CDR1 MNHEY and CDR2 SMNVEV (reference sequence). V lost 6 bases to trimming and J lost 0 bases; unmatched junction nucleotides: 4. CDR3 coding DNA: TGTGCCAGCAGGTTAGCGGGATCCTCCTACAATGAGCAGTTCTTC. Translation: CASRLAGSSYNEQFF.

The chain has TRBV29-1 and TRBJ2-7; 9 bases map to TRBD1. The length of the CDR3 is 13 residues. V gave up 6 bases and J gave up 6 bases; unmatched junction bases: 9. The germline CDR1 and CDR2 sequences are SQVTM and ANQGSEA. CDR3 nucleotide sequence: TGCAGCGTCCGTCCGGGACAGGGTGGCGAGCAGTACTTC. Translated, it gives CSVRPGQGGEQYF.

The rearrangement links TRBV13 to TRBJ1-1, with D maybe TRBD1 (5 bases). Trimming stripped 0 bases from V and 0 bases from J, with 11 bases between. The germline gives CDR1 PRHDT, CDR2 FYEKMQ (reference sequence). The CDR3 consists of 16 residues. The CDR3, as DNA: TGTGCCAGCAGCTTAGGATCGTGGGGGGTGAACACTGAAGCTTTCTTT. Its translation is CASSLGSWGVNTEAFF.

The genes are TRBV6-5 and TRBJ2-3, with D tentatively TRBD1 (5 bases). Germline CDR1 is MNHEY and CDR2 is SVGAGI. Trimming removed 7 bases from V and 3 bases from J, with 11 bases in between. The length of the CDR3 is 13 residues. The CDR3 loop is CASTRAMTDTQYF. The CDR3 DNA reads TGTGCCAGCACCAGGGCAATGACAGATACGCAGTATTTT.

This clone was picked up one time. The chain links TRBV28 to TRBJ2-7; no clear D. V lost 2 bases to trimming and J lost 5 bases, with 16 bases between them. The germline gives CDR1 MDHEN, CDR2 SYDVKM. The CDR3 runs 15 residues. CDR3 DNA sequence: TGTGCCAGCAGTTTACGAGATTTTCCCGTGCACGAGCAGTACTTC. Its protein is CASSLRDFPVHEQYF.

CDR3 sequence (DNA): TGTGCCAGCAGCTCCGGGGAGTACGAGCAGTACTTC. The encoded protein is CASSSGEYEQYF. The chain combines TRBV11-3 with TRBJ2-7, with D tentatively TRBD2 (5 bases). V lost 4 bases to trimming and J lost 4 bases, with 8 bases between them. Germline lookup yields CDR1 SGHNT and CDR2 YENEEA. The CDR3 is made up of 12 amino acids.

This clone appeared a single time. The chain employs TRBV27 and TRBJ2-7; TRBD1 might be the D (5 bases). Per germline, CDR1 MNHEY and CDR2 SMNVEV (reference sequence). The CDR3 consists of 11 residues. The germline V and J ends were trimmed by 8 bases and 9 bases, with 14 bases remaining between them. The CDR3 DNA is TGTGCCAGCCGAGGACACCTGGCGCAGTACTTC. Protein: CASRGHLAQYF.

CDR3 sequence reads: CASHRDRAAGELFF. DNA of the CDR3: TGTGCCAGCCACCGGGACAGGGCGGCCGGGGAGCTGTTTTTT. The rearrangement joins TRBV6-5 to TRBJ2-2; 9 bases fit TRBD1. Germline V gene data show CDR1 as MNHEY and CDR2 as SVGAGI. V lost 8 bases and J lost 6; bases outside the gene matches: 7. The CDR3 extends over 14 amino acids.

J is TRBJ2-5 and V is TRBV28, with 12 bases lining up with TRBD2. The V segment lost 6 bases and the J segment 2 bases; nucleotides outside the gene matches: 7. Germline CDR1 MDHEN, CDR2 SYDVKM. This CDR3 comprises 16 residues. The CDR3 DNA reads TGTGCCAGCAGACCAGGACTAGCGGGACGTCAAGAGACCCAGTACTTC. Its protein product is CASRPGLAGRQETQYF.

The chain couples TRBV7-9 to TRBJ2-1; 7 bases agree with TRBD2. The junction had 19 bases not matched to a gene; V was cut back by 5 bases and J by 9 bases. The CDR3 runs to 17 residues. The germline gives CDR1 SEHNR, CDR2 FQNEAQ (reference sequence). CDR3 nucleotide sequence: TGTGCCAGCAGCCGGGGACGTTTCGGGAGGAACTGGGGTGAGCAGTTCTTC. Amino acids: CASSRGRFGRNWGEQFF.

CDR3 in amino acids: CASSQGQGPGANVLTF. The CDR3 nucleotides read TGCGCCAGCAGCCAAGGACAGGGGCCCGGGGCCAACGTCCTGACTTTC. The chain carries TRBV4-1 and TRBJ2-6, with TRBD1 matching over 8 bases. The CDR3 covers 16 residues. Germline V lookup: CDR1 MGHRA, CDR2 YSYEKL. Germline trimming cut 1 base from V and 4 bases from J; bases unmatched to any gene: 3.

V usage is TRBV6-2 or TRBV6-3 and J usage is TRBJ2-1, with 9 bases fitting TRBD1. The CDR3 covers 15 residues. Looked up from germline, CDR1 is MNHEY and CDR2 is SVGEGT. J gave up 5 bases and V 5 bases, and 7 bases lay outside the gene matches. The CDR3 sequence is CASSTGGGWDNEQFF. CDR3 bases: TGTGCCAGCAGTACAGGGGGCGGTTGGGACAATGAGCAGTTCTTC.

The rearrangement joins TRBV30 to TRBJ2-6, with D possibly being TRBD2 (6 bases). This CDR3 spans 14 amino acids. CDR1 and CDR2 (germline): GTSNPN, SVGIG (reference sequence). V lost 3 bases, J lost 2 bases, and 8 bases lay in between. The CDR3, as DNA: TGTGCCTGGAGGACGGGGGCTGGGGCCAACGTCCTGACTTTC. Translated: CAWRTGAGANVLTF.

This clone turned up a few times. CDR3 protein: CASSLAKQETQYF. CDR3 coding DNA: TGTGCCAGCAGCTTGGCCAAACAAGAGACCCAGTACTTC. The chain couples TRBV7-9 to TRBJ2-5; D not certain. The CDR3 covers 13 residues. Germline V gives CDR1 SEHNR, CDR2 FQNEAQ (reference sequence). The V and J ends lost 3 bases and 2 bases respectively, with 7 bases between them.